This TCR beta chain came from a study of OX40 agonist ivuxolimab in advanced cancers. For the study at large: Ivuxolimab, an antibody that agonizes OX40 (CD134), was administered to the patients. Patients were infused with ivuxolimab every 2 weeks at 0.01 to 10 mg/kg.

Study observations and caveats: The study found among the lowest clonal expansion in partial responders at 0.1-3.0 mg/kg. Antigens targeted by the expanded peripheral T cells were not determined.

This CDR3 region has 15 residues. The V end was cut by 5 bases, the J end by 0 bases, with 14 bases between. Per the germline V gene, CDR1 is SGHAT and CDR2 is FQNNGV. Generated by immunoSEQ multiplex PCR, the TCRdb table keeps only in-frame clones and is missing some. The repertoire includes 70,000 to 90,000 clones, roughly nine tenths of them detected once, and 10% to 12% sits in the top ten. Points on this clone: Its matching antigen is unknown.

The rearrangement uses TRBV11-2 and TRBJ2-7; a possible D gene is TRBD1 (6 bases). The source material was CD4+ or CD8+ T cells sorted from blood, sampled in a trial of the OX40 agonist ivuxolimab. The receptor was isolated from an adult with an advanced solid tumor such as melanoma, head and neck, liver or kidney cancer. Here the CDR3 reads CASSTNTGSSYEQYF. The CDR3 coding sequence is TGTGCCAGCAGCACTAACACAGGGAGCTCCTACGAGCAGTACTTC.